These 14 T cell receptor beta chains share one sample of origin, sequenced in a study of T cell responses to AZD1222 COVID-19 vaccine. This table comes from immunoSEQ multiplex PCR, and its TCRdb copy is limited to in-frame clones, with some not included. The sample has 160,000 or so clones; 85% to 95% are singletons. Sample: peripheral blood, taken 28 days after the second AZD1222 dose. The receptor source for this set is an adult who received the AZD1222 COVID-19 vaccine.

The gene calls are TRBV7-9 and TRBJ2-3, with no clear D. The length of the CDR3 is 15 residues. Trimming took 3 bases from V and 0 from J, leaving 10 bases between them. Germline V gene data show CDR1 as SEHNR and CDR2 as FQNEAQ (reference sequence). The CDR3 loop is CASSLTSASTDTQYF. The CDR3 DNA sequence: TGTGCCAGCAGCTTGACGTCCGCTAGCACAGATACGCAGTATTTT. Combining the CDR3 with reference TRBV7-9 and TRBJ2-3 gives the whole variable domain DTGVSQNPRHKITKRGQNVTFRCDPISEHNRLYWYRQTLGQGPEFLTYFQNEAQLEKSRLLSDRFSAERPKGSFSTLEIQRTEQGDSAMYLCASSLTSASTDTQYFGPGTRLTVL.

The genes are TRBV2 and TRBJ2-7, with D unresolved. V lost 7 bases and J 6 bases, leaving 13 bases between the germline ends. This CDR3 region has 12 residues. Germline V CDR1 and CDR2: SNHLY, FYNNEI. CDR3 sequence (DNA): TGTGCCAGCAACAAAGGGCTGGGCGAGCAGTACTTC. This codes for CASNKGLGEQYF.

The rearrangement uses TRBV7-2 and TRBJ2-1; 12 nucleotides match TRBD2. Unmatched junction bases numbered 13, after V lost 5 bases and J lost 2 bases. The CDR3 is 19 amino acids. The germline gives CDR1 SGHTA, CDR2 FQGNSA. CDR3 DNA sequence: TGTGCCAGCAGCATGACCCCCGGACTAGCGGGATTGGCCTACAATGAGCAGTTCTTC. Its translation is CASSMTPGLAGLAYNEQFF.

In its sample, this clone was seen once. The J gene is TRBJ2-7, the V gene TRBV19, with a weak D call TRBD1 (6 bases). This CDR3 has 13 amino acids. V lost 5 bases and J 2 bases, leaving 10 bases between the germline ends. Germline CDR1 and CDR2: LNHDA and SQIVND (reference sequence). Here the CDR3 DNA reads TGTGCCAGTAGTGGCTGGGACACCTACGAGCAGTACTTC. Its protein product is CASSGWDTYEQYF.

The chain has TRBV12-3 or TRBV12-4 and TRBJ2-2; D might be TRBD2 (6 bases). The CDR3 is 13 amino acids. V was clipped by 7 bases and J by 5 bases, with 11 bases between them. The CDR3, as DNA: TGTGCCAGCACCCTCGGGAGAACCGGGGAGCTGTTTTTT. Translating it yields CASTLGRTGELFF.

V and J are TRBV30 and TRBJ2-7; 8 bases fit TRBD2. The CDR3 totals 16 residues. The J segment lost 2 bases and the V segment lost 1 base, leaving 10 bases of the junction unmatched. Per the germline V gene, CDR1 is GTSNPN and CDR2 is SVGIG (reference sequence). The CDR3 sequence is CAWSAAGVRGPYEQYF. CDR3 DNA sequence: TGTGCCTGGAGTGCAGCGGGAGTGAGGGGCCCCTACGAGCAGTACTTC.

The chain uses TRBV7-8 and TRBJ2-7; 9 bases match TRBD1. The CDR3 has 17 amino acids. The germline V gene encodes CDR1 SGHVS and CDR2 FQNEAQ. V lost 3 bases, J lost 0 bases, and 9 bases stayed unmatched. The CDR3 nucleotides read TGTGCCAGCAGCTTGGACCTCCGGGACAGGGTCTCCTACGAGCAGTACTTC. Protein product: CASSLDLRDRVSYEQYF.

The gene calls are TRBV4-1 and TRBJ1-4; 7 positions match TRBD1. Losses at the gene ends were 2 bases for V and 5 bases for J; bases not matched to a gene: 11. Germline-derived CDR1 and CDR2 are MGHRA and YSYEKL. There are 17 residues in the CDR3. The CDR3 spells CASSQPRRGGPNEKLFF. The DNA for the CDR3 is TGCGCCAGCAGCCAACCCCGTAGAGGGGGCCCCAATGAAAAACTGTTTTTT.

The chain uses TRBV2 and TRBJ1-5; D is unresolved. The CDR3 is 15 amino acids. Trimming took 0 bases from V and 3 from J, leaving 9 bases between them. CDR1 is SNHLY and CDR2 is FYNNEI in the germline V gene. The CDR3 coding sequence is TGTGCCAGCAGTGAAGCGGTGGCTTACAATCAGCCCCAGCATTTT. This gives the protein CASSEAVAYNQPQHF. Full variable domain (missing parts from reference TRBV2 and TRBJ1-5): EPEVTQTPSHQVTQMGQEVILRCVPISNHLYFYWYRQILGQKVEFLVSFYNNEISEKSEIFDDQFSVERPDGSNFTLKIRSTKLEDSAMYFCASSEAVAYNQPQHFGDGTRLSIL.

The chain carries TRBV28 and TRBJ2-3, with D possibly being TRBD1 (6 bases). CDR3 length equals 15 residues. CDR1 is MDHEN, CDR2 SYDVKM, per germline. With 3 bases removed from V and 4 bases from J, the gap between germline ends came to 14 bases. The CDR3: CASSFFRDTSDTQYF. The CDR3 DNA reads as TGTGCCAGCAGTTTCTTCCGGGACACTTCAGATACGCAGTATTTT.

The chain combines TRBV28 with TRBJ2-5, with 9 bases identical to TRBD2. Germline CDR1 is MDHEN and CDR2 is SYDVKM. This CDR3 contains 16 residues. The ends lost 3 bases at V and 7 bases at J; junction bases unmatched: 12. DNA for the CDR3: TGTGCCAGCAGTTTGCGGGGGGGACCCCGGCGCGGGACCCAGTACTTC. It translates to CASSLRGGPRRGTQYF.

This chain joins TRBV27 and TRBJ1-5; 8 bases are a match to TRBD1. CDR1 and CDR2 (germline): MNHEY, SMNVEV (reference sequence). There are 14 residues in the CDR3. With V trimmed by 2 bases and J by 4 bases, 1 base remained unmatched. CDR3 in amino acids: CASSLRQGNQPQHF. CDR3 coding DNA: TGTGCCAGCAGTTTAAGACAGGGGAATCAGCCCCAGCATTTT.

V is TRBV7-9 and J is TRBJ1-2; 7 nucleotides align to TRBD1. The germline CDR1 and CDR2 sequences are SEHNR and FQNEAQ (reference sequence). Trimming took 7 bases from V and 13 from J; bases not matched to a gene: 18. The CDR3 is made up of 14 amino acids. The chain's CDR3 is CASTSAGQGVWGTF. In DNA, the CDR3 is TGTGCCAGCACCTCAGCGGGGCAGGGGGTTTGGGGCACCTTC.

CDR3 sequence: CASSQQSYEQYF. Here the CDR3 DNA reads TGTGCCAGCAGTCAACAGTCCTACGAGCAGTACTTC. The gene calls are TRBV28 and TRBJ2-7; no reliable D call. The CDR3 length is 12 residues. Trimming removed 5 bases at V and 1 base at J, with 6 bases between. Germline V gives CDR1 MDHEN, CDR2 SYDVKM.